This T cell receptor (beta chain) is drawn from a study of T cells in Graves' hyperthyroidism and ophthalmopathy. Germline CDR1 and CDR2: SGHNT and YENEEA. V dropped 2 bases and J dropped 10; count of bases not matched to a gene: 3. The length of the CDR3 is 13 residues. General observations from the study: Most clonotypes that expanded in the thyroid above 0.001 also showed up in blood. The model anticipated ophthalmopathy a median approximately 6.7 months pre-onset.

About this clonotype: The target antigen is unknown.

Template material for amplifying TCR beta CDR3 regions consisted of RNA transcripts. RT-PCR in the first round (using the HTBI primer set) targeted the TCR CDR3. TCRdb passed the multiplex PCR reads through MiXCR, listing each CDR3 protein once. The sample yields about 840,000 distinct CDR3 sequences, 38% seen once. Fresh peripheral blood, 8 to 10 ml of it, supplied the PBMCs. The TCR comes from a man aged 18 to 29 with Graves' hyperthyroidism. The genes are TRBV11-3 and TRBJ2-2, with 8 bases fitting TRBD2. The specimen sequenced was blood. The CDR3, as DNA: TGTGCCAGCAGCTTAACGCGGGGGGTGGAGCTGTTTTTT. This codes for CASSLTRGVELFF.